The source of this T cell receptor beta chain is a study of T cell repertoires in cytomegalovirus infection. Study-level background: It can be stated that public TCR beta signatures indicated CMV infection as well as a matching HLA type. Regarding the study as a whole: The ex vivo response showed dominance by HLA-C-restricted CMV-specific TCR beta clonotypes. Based on cumulative public TCR beta family frequency, carriers of CMV plus the relevant HLA were identified.

Of note for this clonotype: Its target is unknown. One end of the junction does not line up with germline, which may come from a read error.

Germline V gene data show CDR1 as DFQATT and CDR2 as SNEGSKA (reference sequence). The CDR3 extends over 14 amino acids. MiXCR, applied by TCRdb to the reads, yields one record per CDR3 protein. The sample gives 350,000 to 500,000 distinct CDR3 sequences, approximately 33% of which show up once; 12% to 15% is in the top ten. This clonotype was obtained from a human donor in good health (CMV status not recorded). Some clones in this sample may be carry-over from other donors' samples. The sample comprised PBMCs. This chain joins TRBV20-1 and TRBJ1-5, with D possibly being TRBD1 (5 bases). The CDR3 reads CSARGQGSKQPQHF. The CDR3, as DNA: TGCAGTGCTAGAGGGCAGGGAAGCAAGCAGCCCCAGCATTTT.